This TCR beta chain is from a study of sequential checkpoint blockade in melanoma. A word on this clone: Its antigen is not identified.

The CDR3 length is 15 residues. The germline CDR1 and CDR2 sequences are MDHEN and SYDVKM. V was clipped by 2 bases and J by 1 base; unmatched bases: 5. Specified treatment: randomized to nivolumab then ipilimumab (arm A) or the reverse (arm B). Libraries were prepared by immunoSEQ multiplex PCR; TCRdb keeps only in-frame clonotypes and omits some of them. Altogether fewer than 20,000 clones are present, around 24% being singletons, with the ten largest covering about 7.2%. Study results and limitations: For nivolumab-first patients, baseline tumor clonality was associated with response.

The chain combines TRBV28 with TRBJ2-7; TRBD2 matches at 7 bases. The receptor's source is a human donor with melanoma. Sequences were derived from tumor tissue (inferred from file names), sampled from a patient given nivolumab and ipilimumab in sequence. The CDR3 DNA reads TGTGCCAGCAGTTTAGTGCGGGAGTCTTCCTACGAGCAGTACTTC. This translates into CASSLVRESSYEQYF.